This T cell receptor beta chain was observed in a study of blood T cell repertoires in COVID-19. Study summary: The cDNA or gDNA used as material had been derived from T cells, B-cell-depleted T cells, or PBMCs.

CDR1 and CDR2 from the germline V gene are SGHVS and FNYEAQ. The CDR3 has 20 amino acids. The V end lost 5 bases, the J end lost 4 bases, and 30 bases lay between the germline ends. Measured with immunoSEQ multiplex PCR; TCRdb has only the in-frame clones, and not every one. The sample carries 350,000 to 400,000 clones, 80% to 95% recorded once. This chain links TRBV7-6 with TRBJ2-1; tentatively, D is TRBD1 (8 bases). The TCR originated in a woman between 40 and 55 years old who had been exposed to COVID-19. The sample comprised PBMCs or T cells enriched from blood (not recorded which). The CDR3, as DNA: TGTGCCAGCAGCCTTTACAGGGGGTGGGTGTCCGGGGGGACTTACAATGAGCAGTTCTTC. This translates into CASSLYRGWVSGGTYNEQFF.